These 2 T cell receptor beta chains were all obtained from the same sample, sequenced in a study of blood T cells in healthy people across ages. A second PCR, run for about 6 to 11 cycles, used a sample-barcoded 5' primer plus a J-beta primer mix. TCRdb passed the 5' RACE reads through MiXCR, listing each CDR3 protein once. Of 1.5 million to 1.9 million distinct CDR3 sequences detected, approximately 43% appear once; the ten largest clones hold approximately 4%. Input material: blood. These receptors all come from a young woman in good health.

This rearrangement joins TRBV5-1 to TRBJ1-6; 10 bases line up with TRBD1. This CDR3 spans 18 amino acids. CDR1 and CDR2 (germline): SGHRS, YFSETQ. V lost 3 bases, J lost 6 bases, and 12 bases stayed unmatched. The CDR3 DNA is TGCGCCAGCAGCTCCTTCCTGACGACAGGGGGCTCTAATTCACCCCTCCACTTT. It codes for CASSSFLTTGGSNSPLHF.

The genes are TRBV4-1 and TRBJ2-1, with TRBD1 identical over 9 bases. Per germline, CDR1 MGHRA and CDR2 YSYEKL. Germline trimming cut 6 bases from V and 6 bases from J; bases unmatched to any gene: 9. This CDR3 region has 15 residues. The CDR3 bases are TGCGCCAGCAGACCTACAGGGGGCAGAATCAATGAGCAGTTCTTC. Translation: CASRPTGGRINEQFF.